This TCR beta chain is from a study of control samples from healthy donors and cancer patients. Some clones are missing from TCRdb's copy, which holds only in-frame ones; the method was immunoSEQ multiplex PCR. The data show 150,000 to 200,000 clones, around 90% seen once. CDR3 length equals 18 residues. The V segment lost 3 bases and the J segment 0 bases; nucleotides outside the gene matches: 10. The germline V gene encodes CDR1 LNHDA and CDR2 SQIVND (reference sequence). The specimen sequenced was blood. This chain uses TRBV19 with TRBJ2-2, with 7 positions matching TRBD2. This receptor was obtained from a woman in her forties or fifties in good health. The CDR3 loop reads CASSILLGGSSNTGELFF. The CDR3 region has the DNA TGTGCCAGTAGTATTCTCCTGGGCGGGAGTTCGAACACCGGGGAGCTGTTTTTT.